This TCR beta chain came from a study of T cell repertoires in cytomegalovirus infection. Across the whole study: Indications of both CMV infection and matching HLA type were provided by public TCR beta signatures. Overall study results and limits: CMV-specific TCR beta clonotypes restricted by HLA-C were the ones dominating the ex vivo response.

Trimming left V 8 bases short and J 1 base short, with 17 bases between. The CDR3 runs to 15 residues. In germline, CDR1 is MDHEN, CDR2 SYDVKM. One entry per CDR3 protein, called by TCRdb with MiXCR from the reads. The sample lists fewer than 250,000 distinct CDR3 sequences; roughly an eighth were seen once. A note on this clonotype: The antigen remains unidentified.

J is TRBJ1-1 and V is TRBV28, with a possible D match to TRBD1 (5 bases). Sequencing input: PBMCs. The TCR sequence derives from a human donor in good health (CMV status not recorded). Some clones in this sample may be carry-over from other donors' samples. CDR3 DNA sequence: TGTGCCAGCTTCGATTCCGCGACAGCGAACACTGAAGCTTTCTTT. Translation gives CASFDSATANTEAFF.